This T cell receptor beta chain was sequenced for a study of Tregs in tolerant kidney transplant recipients. Overall study results and limits: The most relevant donor-specific Treg TCRbeta repertoire apparently came from expansion with activated donor B cells. No direct test of biological reproducibility was done here.

Remarks on this clone: Antigen unknown.

TCRdb's copy holds only in-frame clones and misses some; the assay was immunoSEQ multiplex PCR. Found here are approximately 260,000 clones, roughly four fifths of them singletons; the top ten hold around 0.64%. V was clipped by 2 bases and J by 8 bases, with 15 bases between them. The CDR3 loop spans 14 amino acids. The germline gives CDR1 SGHRS, CDR2 YFSETQ. CD4+CD25+CD127- Tregs, CD4+CD25- non-Tregs, CD4 and CD8 cells were sorted. Sequenced: CD4+ T cells from blood. The clonotype was recovered from a human donor in good health. The chain couples TRBV5-1 to TRBJ2-3, with D perhaps being TRBD1 or TRBD2 (6 bases each). CDR3 region: CASSFPGEDTTQYF. DNA for the CDR3: TGCGCCAGCAGCTTCCCAGGGGAGGATACTACGCAGTATTTT.